This T cell receptor (beta chain) was observed in a study of T-cell memory formation after mild COVID-19. Points from the study as a whole: Clones which contracted sat mainly in CM and EM if CD4+, and in EMRA if CD8+. Among clones contracting day 15 to 85, CD4/CD8 was balanced, whereas later expanders leaned CD4+. That cross-reactive memory joined was suggested by some responding clones appearing in pre-infection memory.

The 5'RACE method, run with constant-segment primers, produced TCR alpha and TCR beta cDNA libraries (carrying sample barcodes and UMIs). TCRdb re-analysed the 5' RACE reads in MiXCR, keeping a single row per CDR3 protein. The sample lists around 300,000 distinct CDR3 sequences; approximately 19% were seen once. Trimming left V 6 bases short and J 2 bases short, with 14 bases between. Germline assignment: CDR1 MNHEY and CDR2 SVGEGT. CDR3 length: 14 amino acids. Only a few counts were recorded for this clonotype. The antigen remains unidentified. V gene TRBV6-2 or TRBV6-3 combines with J gene TRBJ2-7, with D perhaps TRBD1 (6 bases). The sequence was obtained from a man between 18 and 29 years old who had mild COVID-19 (a few samples of this study predate the infection). Cell type and time point are not known. Material for sequencing was PBMCs or a T cell subset sorted from them (not recorded which). Here the CDR3 reads CASSFLRDTYEQYF. The CDR3 DNA reads TGTGCCAGCAGCTTTCTCAGGGACACCTACGAGCAGTACTTC.